This T cell receptor beta chain was identified in a study of T cells in Graves' hyperthyroidism and ophthalmopathy. RNA transcripts provided the source from which TCR beta CDR3 regions were amplified. First-round RT-PCR of the TCR CDR3 relied on the HTBI primer set. MiXCR, run by TCRdb on the multiplex PCR reads, gives a single entry per CDR3 protein. The sample lists 300,000 to 450,000 distinct CDR3 sequences, 11% to 15% occurring once. This clonotype showed up many times. The CDR3 runs 17 residues. Germline CDR1 is MNHEY and CDR2 is SMNVEV (reference sequence). V gave up 5 bases and J gave up 4 bases; unmatched junction bases: 14. In making diagnoses, clinical symptoms, serum thyroxine and TRAb, thyroid ultrasound and orbital computed tomography were all used.

This sequence joins TRBV27 and TRBJ2-1; the match to TRBD2 covers 7 bases. This sequence originates from a woman aged 55 to 70 with Graves' hyperthyroidism. Sequenced: blood. CDR3 sequence (DNA): TGTGCCAGCAGTCCGCAACCTACTAGCGCCACGTACAATGAGCAGTTCTTC. This sequence encodes CASSPQPTSATYNEQFF.